The 28 T cell receptor beta chains below were found in one sample sequenced in a study of shared clonotypes between healthy human individuals. Profiled with immunoSEQ multiplex PCR; TCRdb holds only in-frame clones, not every one. In the table there are 2.5 million or so clones, around 94% of which are singletons. Sequencing used naive CD4+ T cells sorted from blood. Subset of the sample: CD45RA+ positively selected. The receptors derive from a man younger than 35 in good health.

This clone has only one observation. The rearrangement joins TRBV12-5 to TRBJ1-2; D gene ambiguous. The germline V and J ends were trimmed by 0 bases and 4 bases, with 15 bases remaining between them. Germline V CDR1 and CDR2: LGHNT, FRNRAP. The CDR3 is 16 residues long. The CDR3 DNA reads as TGTGCTAGTGGTTTGGTAGTCGGAGGCCCGGGCTATGGCTACACCTTC. Translating it yields CASGLVVGGPGYGYTF.

The V and J genes are TRBV7-9 and TRBJ1-2; D is perhaps TRBD1 (6 bases). The germline gives CDR1 SEHNR, CDR2 FQNEAQ (reference sequence). This CDR3 comprises 13 residues. With 3 bases removed from V and 8 bases from J, the gap between germline ends came to 13 bases. The CDR3 nucleotides read TGTGCCAGCAGCTTTGGACAGTCCGGAGGCTACACCTTC. The encoded protein is CASSFGQSGGYTF. Supplemented by reference TRBV7-9 and TRBJ1-2, the full variable domain reads DTGVSQNPRHKITKRGQNVTFRCDPISEHNRLYWYRQTLGQGPEFLTYFQNEAQLEKSRLLSDRFSAERPKGSFSTLEIQRTEQGDSAMYLCASSFGQSGGYTFGSGTRLTVV.

This chain connects TRBV5-1 to TRBJ2-1, with TRBD1 matching over 7 bases. The germline V gene encodes CDR1 SGHRS and CDR2 YFSETQ. The CDR3 spans 14 residues. With V trimmed by 4 bases and J by 1 base, 2 bases remained unmatched. The CDR3 loop reads CASSMGQSYNEQFF. Here the CDR3 DNA reads TGCGCCAGCAGCATGGGACAGTCCTACAATGAGCAGTTCTTC.

This chain links TRBV19 with TRBJ2-7; 9 positions agree with TRBD2. The V segment lost 7 bases and the J segment 3 bases; nucleotides outside the gene matches: 10. The CDR3 sequence is 15 residues long. Looked up from germline, CDR1 is LNHDA and CDR2 is SQIVND (reference sequence). CDR3 sequence reads: CASNGGPSGIYEQYF. As DNA, the CDR3 is TGTGCCAGTAACGGAGGGCCTAGCGGGATCTACGAGCAGTACTTC.

This chain links TRBV7-9 with TRBJ1-6, with D hard to call. Germline lookup yields CDR1 SEHNR and CDR2 FQNEAQ (reference sequence). The CDR3 totals 14 residues. The germline V and J ends were trimmed by 1 base and 7 bases, with 8 bases remaining between them. CDR3 in amino acids: CASSLGTRNSPLHF. CDR3 nucleotide sequence: TGTGCCAGCAGCTTAGGAACACGGAATTCACCCCTCCACTTT. Complete variable domain (other parts from reference TRBV7-9 and TRBJ1-6): DTGVSQNPRHKITKRGQNVTFRCDPISEHNRLYWYRQTLGQGPEFLTYFQNEAQLEKSRLLSDRFSAERPKGSFSTLEIQRTEQGDSAMYLCASSLGTRNSPLHFGNGTRLTVT.

This clone came up a few times. V and J are TRBV7-9 and TRBJ1-4; D possibly corresponds to TRBD1 (5 bases). Deletions cut 3 bases from V and 8 bases from J, with 16 bases between. This CDR3 comprises 15 residues. Germline V CDR1 and CDR2: SEHNR, FQNEAQ (reference sequence). CDR3 sequence: CASSFGSGNQEKLFF. CDR3 in DNA: TGTGCCAGCAGCTTCGGGTCAGGGAATCAGGAAAAACTGTTTTTT.

The V call is TRBV27, the J call TRBJ1-1, with a weak D call TRBD1 (5 bases). Germline CDR1 reads MNHEY; CDR2 reads SMNVEV (reference sequence). This CDR3 is 12 amino acids long. The V end was cut by 6 bases, the J end by 10 bases, with 15 bases between. The CDR3 DNA sequence: TGTGCCAGCAGATCCGTGGGGGACTCAGCTTTCTTT. Its protein product is CASRSVGDSAFF.

The sample holds one count of this clone. V and J are TRBV6-5 and TRBJ2-2, with no clear D. The V gene lost 6 bases and the J gene lost 8 bases, with 10 bases spanning the gap. The CDR3 sequence is 12 residues long. From germline, CDR1 is MNHEY and CDR2 SVGAGI. In DNA, the CDR3 is TGTGCCAGCAGCAAGATTACTGGGGAGCTGTTTTTT. It yields the protein CASSKITGELFF.

On this clone itself: Other DNA sequences in this specimen translate into the identical CDR3. The CDR3 region has the DNA TGTGCCAGCAGCTTAGTCAGAGACACCGGGGAGCTGTTTTTT. Translating gives CASSLVRDTGELFF. The V gene is TRBV7-9, the J gene TRBJ2-2; D remains unclear. The V end lost 1 base, the J end lost 3 bases, and 6 bases lay between the germline ends. The germline CDR1 and CDR2 sequences are SEHNR and FQNEAQ (reference sequence). The CDR3 totals 14 residues.

The chain employs TRBV7-8 and TRBJ2-5; D is unclear. The CDR3 runs to 12 residues. Per germline, CDR1 SGHVS and CDR2 FQNEAQ. Trimming took 2 bases from V and 4 from J, leaving 5 bases between them. CDR3 in amino acids: CASSLSRETQYF. The CDR3 DNA follows: TGTGCCAGCAGCTTAAGCCGAGAGACCCAGTACTTC.

The chain links TRBV5-1 to TRBJ2-5; D is perhaps TRBD2 (6 bases). The CDR3 sequence is 14 residues long. The V gene's germline CDR1 is SGHRS and CDR2 YFSETQ. Trimming left V 4 bases short and J 4 bases short, with 14 bases between. The chain's CDR3 is CASSPMGRGETQYF. The CDR3 DNA reads as TGCGCCAGCAGCCCGATGGGGCGGGGAGAGACCCAGTACTTC.

The V gene is TRBV5-1, the J gene TRBJ2-1, with D perhaps TRBD2 (5 bases). CDR1 is SGHRS and CDR2 is YFSETQ in the germline V gene. CDR3 length: 13 amino acids. Trimming pared 3 bases from V and 8 bases from J, leaving 12 bases between. In DNA form, the CDR3 reads TGCGCCAGCAGCTCGGGGTCCGGCCATGAGCAGTTCTTC. Its translation is CASSSGSGHEQFF.

Notes on this clone: Other DNA sequences in this sample translate to the same CDR3. CDR3 DNA sequence: TGTGCCAGCAGTGGACAGCCGAACACTGAAGCTTTCTTT. Amino acid sequence: CASSGQPNTEAFF. V and J are TRBV6-4 and TRBJ1-1; D might be TRBD1 (5 bases). The CDR3 has 13 amino acids. Germline CDR1 and CDR2: MRHNA and SNTAGT. Trimming shortened V by 4 bases and J by 1 base, and 7 bases separated the two germline ends.

The rearrangement joins TRBV6-5 to TRBJ2-7, with TRBD1 as a possible D gene (6 bases). This CDR3 has 14 amino acids. Germline V gene lookup returns CDR1 MNHEY and CDR2 SVGAGI. V was clipped by 7 bases and J by 3 bases, with 16 bases between them. CDR3 residues: CASTSTGNSYEQYF. The CDR3 nucleotides read TGTGCCAGCACCTCCACAGGGAATAGCTACGAGCAGTACTTC.

The genes are TRBV28 and TRBJ1-2; tentative D call: TRBD1 (6 bases). Germline V gene sequence: CDR1 MDHEN, CDR2 SYDVKM. The CDR3 covers 13 residues. Trimming cost V 5 bases and J 5 bases, with 12 bases left between them. CDR3 DNA sequence: TGTGCCAGCAGTGGGACACCCGATTATGGCTACACCTTC. Translation gives CASSGTPDYGYTF.

The rearrangement joins TRBV7-2 to TRBJ2-1; D gene ambiguous. V lost 2 bases, J lost 6 bases, and 8 bases lay in between. The germline CDR1 and CDR2 sequences are SGHTA and FQGNSA. CDR3 length: 13 residues. As DNA, the CDR3 is TGTGCCAGCAGCTTACTAGGCTTCAATGAGCAGTTCTTC. As protein: CASSLLGFNEQFF.

With respect to this clone: Other DNA sequences in the sample encode the same CDR3. The chain carries TRBV30 and TRBJ2-7, with TRBD1 matching over 11 bases. Germline CDR1 and CDR2: GTSNPN and SVGIG (reference sequence). The junction had 5 bases not matched to a gene; V was cut back by 3 bases and J by 1 base. The CDR3 loop spans 15 amino acids. DNA of the CDR3: TGTGCCTGGAGCGCGGGGACAGGGGGTTCCTACGAGCAGTACTTC. It is translated as CAWSAGTGGSYEQYF.

Turning to this clone: Other DNA sequences in the same sample also yield this CDR3. The chain carries TRBV5-1 and TRBJ1-3; D gene unclear. Germline CDR1 and CDR2: SGHRS and YFSETQ. V was clipped by 2 bases and J by 2 bases, with 5 bases between them. CDR3 size: 13 residues. CDR3 coding DNA: TGCGCCAGCAGCTTAGATCCTGGAAACACCATATATTTT. Translation gives CASSLDPGNTIYF.

This rearrangement joins TRBV7-9 to TRBJ1-2, with a weak D call TRBD1 (5 bases). Germline CDR1 and CDR2: SEHNR and FQNEAQ (reference sequence). CDR3 length: 13 amino acids. V lost 5 bases, J lost 7 bases, and 14 bases lay in between. CDR3 DNA: TGTGCCAGCAGCCCCCACGGGACTCCTGGCTACACCTTC. This codes for CASSPHGTPGYTF.

The chain combines TRBV9 with TRBJ1-1; D gene uncertain. The CDR3 sequence is 13 residues long. The germline V gene encodes CDR1 SGDLS and CDR2 YYNGEE. V was cut by 0 bases and J by 5 bases, with 8 bases left in between. CDR3 protein: CASSVEGKTEAFF. The CDR3 bases are TGTGCCAGCAGCGTAGAAGGGAAGACTGAAGCTTTCTTT.

For this clone: The same CDR3 arises from other DNA sequences in this sample as well. The chain has TRBV10-3 and TRBJ2-3; tentative D call: TRBD2 (5 bases). Germline V gives CDR1 ENHRY, CDR2 SYGVKD. The length of the CDR3 is 13 residues. Trimming shortened V by 2 bases and J by 3 bases, and 6 bases separated the two germline ends. The CDR3 region is CAISERETDTQYF. The CDR3 nucleotides read TGTGCCATCAGTGAGCGGGAAACAGATACGCAGTATTTT.

Note on this clone: Other DNA sequences in this specimen translate into the identical CDR3. The CDR3 sequence is CASSEGGGYEQYF. DNA of the CDR3: TGTGCCAGCAGTGAAGGAGGTGGTTACGAGCAGTACTTC. The chain combines TRBV25-1 with TRBJ2-7; D possibly corresponds to TRBD2 (5 bases). Trimming cost V 2 bases and J 4 bases, with 9 bases left between them. Germline lookup yields CDR1 MGHDK and CDR2 SYGVNS. The CDR3 consists of 13 residues.

This clone was seen a handful of times. The rearrangement joins TRBV18 to TRBJ1-1, with 8 bases that match TRBD1. The CDR3 is made up of 17 amino acids. After removal of 3 bases from V and 1 base from J, the junction contained 10 bases not matched to a gene. Per germline, CDR1 KGHSH and CDR2 LQKENI. The CDR3 region is CASSPFFSGQGNTEAFF. The DNA for the CDR3 is TGTGCCAGCTCACCCTTTTTCTCTGGACAGGGGAACACTGAAGCTTTCTTT.

The J gene is TRBJ1-6, the V gene TRBV7-3; unclear D gene. The CDR3 is 13 residues long. Trimming took 6 bases from V and 7 from J, leaving 10 bases between them. Germline assignment: CDR1 SGHTA and CDR2 FQGTGA. The chain's CDR3 is CASSWTENSPLHF. CDR3 sequence (DNA): TGTGCCAGCAGTTGGACGGAGAATTCACCCCTCCACTTT.

The rearrangement joins TRBV6-5 to TRBJ2-7; 7 bases line up with TRBD2. Per germline, CDR1 MNHEY and CDR2 SVGAGI. This CDR3 region has 13 residues. Trimming took 6 bases from V and 5 from J; bases not matched to a gene: 7. This CDR3 reads CASRKRGRDEQYF. The CDR3 DNA reads as TGTGCCAGCAGGAAACGCGGGAGAGACGAGCAGTACTTC.

This clone appeared a single time. The chain recombines TRBV7-9 with TRBJ2-6, with D possibly matching TRBD2 (6 bases). The CDR3 has 18 residues. Germline lookup yields CDR1 SEHNR and CDR2 FQNEAQ (reference sequence). Deletions cut 5 bases from V and 0 bases from J, with 17 bases between. CDR3 coding DNA: TGTGCCAGCAGCCCAACCGGGACTCCTTTCTCTGGGGCCAACGTCCTGACTTTC. Its translation: CASSPTGTPFSGANVLTF.

The chain carries TRBV19 and TRBJ2-5; 11 positions match TRBD2. This CDR3 region has 17 residues. Germline lookup yields CDR1 LNHDA and CDR2 SQIVND (reference sequence). After removal of 5 bases from V and 5 bases from J, the junction contained 13 bases not matched to a gene. The CDR3 loop is CASSPTRGLAARETQYF. CDR3 nucleotides: TGTGCCAGTAGTCCCACCCGGGGACTAGCGGCTAGGGAGACCCAGTACTTC.

The chain employs TRBV12-1 and TRBJ2-3; the tabulated D call, TRBD2, remains unverified against the DNA. TRBV12-1 is noted as a pseudogene. This CDR3 is 17 amino acids long. The CDR3 reads CASSPPGRGGRRDTQYF. In DNA form, the CDR3 reads TGTGCCAGCAGCCCTCCCGGACGGGGGGGCCGAAGAGATACGCAGTATTTT.